One sample yielded the 10 T cell receptor beta chains listed below, sequenced in a study of T cells in Graves' hyperthyroidism and ophthalmopathy. Template material for amplifying TCR beta CDR3 regions consisted of RNA transcripts. The HTBI primer set served for first-round RT-PCR of the TCR CDR3. TCRdb recomputed calls from the multiplex PCR reads with MiXCR, one row per CDR3 protein. The repertoire holds some 600,000 distinct CDR3 sequences, over 11% seen once, with less than 6% in the top ten. The sample was blood. These receptors were taken from a woman in her 30s with Graves' hyperthyroidism that later progressed to Graves' ophthalmopathy.

Regarding this clonotype: The junction departs from the called germline gene at one end, perhaps through a read error. V usage is TRBV28 and J usage is TRBJ1-6; D gene uncertain. Germline V gene data show CDR1 as MDHEN and CDR2 as SYDVKM. This CDR3 has 13 amino acids. Here the CDR3 reads CATAETDYSRLHF. CDR3 bases: TGTGCTACTGCCGAGACCGATTATTCACGCCTCCACTTT.

This clonotype was detected ten times or more. The gene calls are TRBV12-3 or TRBV12-4 and TRBJ1-6; D gene uncertain. This CDR3 contains 14 residues. The V and J ends lost 4 bases and 5 bases respectively, with 9 bases between them. The CDR3 DNA reads TGTGCCAGCAGTTCCACCACAAATAATTCACCCCTCCACTTT. Its protein is CASSSTTNNSPLHF.

The V call is TRBV13, the J call TRBJ2-2; no clear D gene. With 0 bases removed from V and 0 bases from J, the gap between germline ends came to 5 bases. The CDR3 sequence is 15 residues long. CDR1 is PRHDT and CDR2 is FYEKMQ in the germline V gene (reference sequence). CDR3 residues: CASSLGFANTGELFF. The CDR3 bases are TGTGCCAGCAGCTTAGGTTTTGCGAACACCGGGGAGCTGTTTTTT.

The chain links TRBV6-5 to TRBJ2-2, with D possibly being TRBD2 (6 bases). The germline CDR1 and CDR2 sequences are MNHEY and SVGAGI. The V end lost 1 base, the J end lost 1 base, and 10 bases lay between the germline ends. This CDR3 comprises 16 residues. This CDR3 reads CASSYYLRENTGELFF. The CDR3 DNA sequence: TGTGCCAGCAGTTACTATTTGCGGGAGAACACCGGGGAGCTGTTTTTT.

V usage is TRBV6-2 or TRBV6-3 and J usage is TRBJ1-3, with 7 bases aligning to TRBD1. The J segment lost 9 bases and the V segment lost 3 bases, leaving 8 bases of the junction unmatched. The CDR3 is 14 amino acids. CDR1 and CDR2 (germline): MNHEY, SVGEGT. As DNA, the CDR3 is TGTGCCAGCAGTTATTTCGACAGGGAAGGCACCATATATTTT. Amino acids: CASSYFDREGTIYF.

This clonotype was observed a handful of times. This sequence joins TRBV12-5 and TRBJ2-2; D ambiguous. V was pared by 6 bases and J by 6 bases, with 11 bases between. Germline loops: CDR1 LGHNT, CDR2 FRNRAP. This CDR3 has 13 amino acids. The CDR3 is CASGLKNAGELFF. As DNA, the CDR3 is TGTGCTAGTGGCCTGAAAAACGCCGGGGAGCTGTTTTTT.

This clonotype was seen many times. The DNA of the CDR3 is TGTGCCAGCAGTTTATTGGAGCAAGAGACCCAGTACTTC. It encodes CASSLLEQETQYF. The chain carries TRBV28 and TRBJ2-5; D gene unclear. V lost 1 base to trimming and J lost 2 bases, with 5 bases between them. This CDR3 spans 13 amino acids. Germline assignment: CDR1 MDHEN and CDR2 SYDVKM.

This clonotype appeared many times. The chain recombines TRBV9 with TRBJ1-1; TRBD1 might be the D (6 bases). Trimming removed 4 bases from V and 1 base from J, with 14 bases in between. Germline CDR1 reads SGDLS; CDR2 reads YYNGEE. This CDR3 contains 15 residues. CDR3 sequence reads: CASSPRTDWNTEAFF. CDR3 DNA: TGTGCCAGCAGCCCGCGGACAGACTGGAACACTGAAGCTTTCTTT. The complete variable domain, with remaining parts taken from reference TRBV9 and TRBJ1-1, reads DSGVTQTPKHLITATGQRVTLRCSPRSGDLSVYWYQQSLDQGLQFLIQYYNGEERAKGNILERFSAQQFPDLHSELNLSSLELGDSALYFCASSPRTDWNTEAFFGQGTRLTVV.

This clonotype has only a few counts. J is TRBJ1-1 and V is TRBV13, with a tentative D call TRBD1 (5 bases). There are 13 residues in the CDR3. From germline, CDR1 is PRHDT and CDR2 FYEKMQ (reference sequence). Trimming removed 4 bases from V and 6 bases from J, with 12 bases in between. CDR3 loop: CASSSSPGAEAFF. The CDR3 DNA sequence: TGTGCCAGCAGCTCATCCCCGGGGGCTGAAGCTTTCTTT.

This clonotype was counted at least ten times. The genes are TRBV11-3 and TRBJ2-5, with D unresolved. This CDR3 spans 15 amino acids. The V gene lost 0 bases and the J gene lost 2 bases, with 10 bases spanning the gap. Germline V CDR1 and CDR2: SGHNT, YENEEA. As DNA, the CDR3 is TGTGCCAGCAGCTTAGAGCCAGCGCCTCAAGAGACCCAGTACTTC. Translation: CASSLEPAPQETQYF.